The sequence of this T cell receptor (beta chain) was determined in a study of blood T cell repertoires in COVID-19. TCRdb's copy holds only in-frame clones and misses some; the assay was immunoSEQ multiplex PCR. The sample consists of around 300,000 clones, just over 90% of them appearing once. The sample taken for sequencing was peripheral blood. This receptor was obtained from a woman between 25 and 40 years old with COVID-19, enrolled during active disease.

In nucleotides, the CDR3 is TGTGCCAGCAGTTTATTTCGTTCTGTACAGGGATTCGACCACAATGAGCAGTTCTTC. It is translated as CASSLFRSVQGFDHNEQFF. The V and J genes are TRBV27 and TRBJ2-1; possible D gene TRBD1, 6 bases. The CDR3 spans 19 residues. With 1 base removed from V and 5 bases from J, the gap between germline ends came to 24 bases. Germline V gene lookup returns CDR1 MNHEY and CDR2 SMNVEV (reference sequence).